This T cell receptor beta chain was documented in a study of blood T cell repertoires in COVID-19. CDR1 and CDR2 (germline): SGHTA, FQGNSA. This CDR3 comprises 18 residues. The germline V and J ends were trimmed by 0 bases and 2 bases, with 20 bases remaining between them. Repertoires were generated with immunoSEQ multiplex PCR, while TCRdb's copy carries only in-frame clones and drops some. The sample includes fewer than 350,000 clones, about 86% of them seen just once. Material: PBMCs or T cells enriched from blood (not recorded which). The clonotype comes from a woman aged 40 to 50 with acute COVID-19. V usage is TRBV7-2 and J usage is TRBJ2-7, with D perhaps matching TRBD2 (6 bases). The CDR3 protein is CASSLAPGFETSPYEQYF. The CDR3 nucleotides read TGTGCCAGCAGCTTAGCGCCCGGATTCGAGACTAGTCCCTACGAGCAGTACTTC.